The present T cell receptor (beta chain) was sequenced within a study of T cell responses to AZD1222 COVID-19 vaccine. Produced via immunoSEQ multiplex PCR; TCRdb's table is partial and in-frame only. The repertoire consists of 65,000 to 85,000 clones, with approximately 90% occurring once and the leading ten covering approximately 11%. This sequence originates from an adult who received the MenACWY meningococcal vaccine as a control. Sequencing was performed on peripheral blood, taken 28 days after the second dose of the MenACWY control vaccine.

CDR3 DNA: TGTGCCAGTAGTATGACTAGCAGGGGCCGTAATGAGCAGTTCTTC. Translating gives CASSMTSRGRNEQFF. The genes are TRBV19 and TRBJ2-1, with D possibly matching TRBD2 (7 bases). The CDR3 spans 15 residues. Trimming stripped 3 bases from V and 7 bases from J, with 16 bases between. Germline V gene sequence: CDR1 LNHDA, CDR2 SQIVND (reference sequence).